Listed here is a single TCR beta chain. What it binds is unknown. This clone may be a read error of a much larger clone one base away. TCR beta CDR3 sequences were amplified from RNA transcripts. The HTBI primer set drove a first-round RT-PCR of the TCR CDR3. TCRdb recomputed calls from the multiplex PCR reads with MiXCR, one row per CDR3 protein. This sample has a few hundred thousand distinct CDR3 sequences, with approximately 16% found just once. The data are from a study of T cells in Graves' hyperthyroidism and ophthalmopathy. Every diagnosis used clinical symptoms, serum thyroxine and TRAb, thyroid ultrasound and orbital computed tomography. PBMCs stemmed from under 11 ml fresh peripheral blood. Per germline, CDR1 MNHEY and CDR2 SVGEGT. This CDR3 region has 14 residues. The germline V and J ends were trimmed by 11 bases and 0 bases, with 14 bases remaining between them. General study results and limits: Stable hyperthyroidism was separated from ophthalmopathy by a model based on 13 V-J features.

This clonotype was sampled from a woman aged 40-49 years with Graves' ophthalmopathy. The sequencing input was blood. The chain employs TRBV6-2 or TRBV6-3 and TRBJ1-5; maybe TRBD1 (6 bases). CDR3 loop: CAGADSHSNQPQHF. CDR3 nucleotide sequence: TGTGCCGGCGCGGACAGCCATAGCAATCAGCCCCAGCATTTT.